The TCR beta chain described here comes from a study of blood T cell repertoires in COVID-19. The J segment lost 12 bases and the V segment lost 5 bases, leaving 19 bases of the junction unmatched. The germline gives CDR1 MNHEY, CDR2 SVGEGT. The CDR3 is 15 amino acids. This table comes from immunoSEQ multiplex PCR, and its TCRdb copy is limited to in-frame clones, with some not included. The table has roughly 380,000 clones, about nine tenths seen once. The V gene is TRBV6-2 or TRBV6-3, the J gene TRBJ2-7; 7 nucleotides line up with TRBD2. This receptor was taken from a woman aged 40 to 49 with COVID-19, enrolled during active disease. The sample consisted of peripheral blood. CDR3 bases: TGTGCCAGCAGTAAACTCCAGGCCGGGACTACTTCTTTGTACTTC. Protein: CASSKLQAGTTSLYF.